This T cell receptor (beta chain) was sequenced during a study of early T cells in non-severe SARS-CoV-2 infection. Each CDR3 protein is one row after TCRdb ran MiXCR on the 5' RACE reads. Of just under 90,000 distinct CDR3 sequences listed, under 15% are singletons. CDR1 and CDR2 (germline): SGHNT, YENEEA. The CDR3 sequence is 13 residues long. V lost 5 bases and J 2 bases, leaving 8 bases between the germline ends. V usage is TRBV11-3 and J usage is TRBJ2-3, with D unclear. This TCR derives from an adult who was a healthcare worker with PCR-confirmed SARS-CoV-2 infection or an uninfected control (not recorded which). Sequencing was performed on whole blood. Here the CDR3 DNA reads TGTGCCAGCAGCCGCACGACCACAGATACGCAGTATTTT. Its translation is CASSRTTTDTQYF.